The rows below give T cell receptor beta chains drawn from one sample of a study of T cell changes during pregnancy in multiple sclerosis. Only in-frame clones appear in the TCRdb table, and some are missing; sequencing was by immunoSEQ multiplex PCR. The data hold tens of thousands of clones, with 88% observed a single time. This specimen was CD8+ T cells from peripheral blood mononuclear cells, taken in the third trimester of pregnancy. The source is a female donor with multiple sclerosis, enrolled in a pregnancy study. The CDR3 runs from the conserved cysteine through the conserved F or W. A D gene is named only where the DNA matches it firmly. Expanded clones are given a class, and other clones once, few, many or no size at all.

TRBJ2-7,15,-,TRBV6-5,-,CASSYEAGGSYEQYF,TGTGCCAGCAGTTATGAAGCCGGTGGCTCCTACGAGCAGTACTTC
TRBJ2-1,16,-,TRBV9,-,CASSDKGSFPYNEQFF,TGTGCCAGCAGCGATAAGGGGTCTTTTCCCTACAATGAGCAGTTCTTC
TRBJ2-1,16,TRBD2,TRBV27,-,CASSPWSASGFNEQFF,TGTGCCAGCAGTCCGTGGTCGGCTAGCGGTTTCAATGAGCAGTTCTTC
TRBJ2-3,16,TRBD2,TRBV6-4,-,CASSVLAGGDTDTQYF,TGTGCCAGCAGTGTACTAGCGGGGGGGGACACAGATACGCAGTATTTT
TRBJ2-1,13,TRBD1,TRBV4-2,-,CASSWDRINEQFF,TGTGCCAGCAGCTGGGACAGGATCAATGAGCAGTTCTTC
TRBJ1-5,15,-,TRBV16,-,CASSQSTGVNQPQHF,TGTGCCAGCAGCCAATCAACGGGGGTCAATCAGCCCCAGCATTTT
TRBJ2-1,14,TRBD2,TRBV6-4,medium-sized,CASSEAGGHNEQFF,TGTGCCAGCAGTGAAGCGGGGGGGCACAATGAGCAGTTCTTC
TRBJ1-2,14,-,TRBV7-9,-,CASSLAATEYGYTF,TGTGCCAGCAGCTTAGCTGCGACAGAATATGGCTACACCTTC
TRBJ2-1,16,-,TRBV4-3,-,CASSQDHLLAGGEQFF,TGCGCCAGCAGCCAAGACCACCTCCTCGCCGGAGGTGAGCAGTTCTTC
TRBJ2-7,15,-,TRBV11-2,-,CASSGEGGRGYEQYF,TGTGCCAGCAGCGGAGAAGGGGGGAGGGGCTACGAGCAGTACTTC